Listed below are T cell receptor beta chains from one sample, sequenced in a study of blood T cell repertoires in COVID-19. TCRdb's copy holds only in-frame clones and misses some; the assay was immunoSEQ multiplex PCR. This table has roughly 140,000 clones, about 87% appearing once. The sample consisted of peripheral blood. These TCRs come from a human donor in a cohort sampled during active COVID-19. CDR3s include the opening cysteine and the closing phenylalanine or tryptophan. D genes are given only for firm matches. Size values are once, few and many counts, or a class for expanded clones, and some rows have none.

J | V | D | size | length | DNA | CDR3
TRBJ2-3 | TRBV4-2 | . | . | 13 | TGTGCCAGCAGCCAAGCGGGCACAGATACGCAGTATTTT | CASSQAGTDTQYF
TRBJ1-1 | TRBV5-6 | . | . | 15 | TGTGCCAGCAGCTTGGGACAGTTCATGAACACTGAAGCTTTCTTT | CASSLGQFMNTEAFF
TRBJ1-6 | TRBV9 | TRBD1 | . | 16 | TGTGCCAGCAGCGGTGACAGGGGAGGCTATAATTCACCCCTCCACTTT | CASSGDRGGYNSPLHF
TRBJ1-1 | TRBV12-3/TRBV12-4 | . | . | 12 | TGTGCCAGCAGTTTACGCGGCTTTGAAGCTTTCTTT | CASSLRGFEAFF
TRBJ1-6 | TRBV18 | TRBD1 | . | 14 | TGTGCCAGCTCACGGGACAGGGGTAATTCACCCCTCCACTTT | CASSRDRGNSPLHF
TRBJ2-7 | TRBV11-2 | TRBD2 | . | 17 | TGTGCCAGCAGCCGACTTAGCGGGGGGCGACTATCCTACGAGCAGTACTTC | CASSRLSGGRLSYEQYF
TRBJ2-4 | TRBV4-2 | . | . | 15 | TGTGCCAGCAGCCAAAGGCGGGAAACCAAAAACATTCAGTACTTC | CASSQRRETKNIQYF
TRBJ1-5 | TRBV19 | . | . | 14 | TGTGCCAGTAAAGAGGGAAGAGGCAATCAGCCCCAGCATTTT | CASKEGRGNQPQHF
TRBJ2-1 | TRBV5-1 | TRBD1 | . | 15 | TGCGCCAGCAGCTTGGCAGGGGGCAGGAACAATGAGCAGTTCTTC | CASSLAGGRNNEQFF
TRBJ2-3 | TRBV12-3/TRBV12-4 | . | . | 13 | TGTGCCAGCAGTTTAGGACACACAGATACGCAGTATTTT | CASSLGHTDTQYF
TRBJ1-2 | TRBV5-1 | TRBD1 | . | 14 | TGCGCCAGCAGCATAGACAGGGGTTCGGATGGCTACACCTTC | CASSIDRGSDGYTF
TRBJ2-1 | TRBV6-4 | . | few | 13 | TGTGCCAGCAGTGACGAGGCCCAGAATGAGCAGTTCTTC | CASSDEAQNEQFF
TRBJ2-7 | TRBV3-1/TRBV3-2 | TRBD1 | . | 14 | TGTGCCAGCAGGGATACAGGGGGCACCTACGAGCAGTACTTC | CASRDTGGTYEQYF
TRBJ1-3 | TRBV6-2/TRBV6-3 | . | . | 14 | TGTGCCAGCAGTTACCGGGGTACTGGAAACACCATATATTTT | CASSYRGTGNTIYF
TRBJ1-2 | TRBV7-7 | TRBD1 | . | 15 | TGTGCTAGCAGCCCGGACAGGAACACTAACTATGGCTACACCTTC | CASSPDRNTNYGYTF
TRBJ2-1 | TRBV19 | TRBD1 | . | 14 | TGTGCCAGTATGAGAGACAGGGTGGGCAATGAGCAGTTCTTC | CASMRDRVGNEQFF
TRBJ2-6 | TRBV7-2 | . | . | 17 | TGTGCCAGCAGCTTAGTAGCACCCCCCTCTGGGGCCAACGTCCTGACTTTC | CASSLVAPPSGANVLTF
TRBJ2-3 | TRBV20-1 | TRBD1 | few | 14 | TGCAGTGCTGGTGGACAGGGGGCCTCAGATACGCAGTATTTT | CSAGGQGASDTQYF
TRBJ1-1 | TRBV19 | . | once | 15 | TGTGCCAGTAGTATGGGCTACAGGGTGAACACTGAAGCTTTCTTT | CASSMGYRVNTEAFF
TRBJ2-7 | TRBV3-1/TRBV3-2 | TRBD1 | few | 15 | TGTGCCAGCAGCTCGACAGGGATAACACCCTACGAGCAGTACTTC | CASSSTGITPYEQYF
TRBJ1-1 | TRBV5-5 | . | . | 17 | TGTGCCAGCAGCTTGTTTATCACAGAGAACATGAACACTGAAGCTTTCTTT | CASSLFITENMNTEAFF
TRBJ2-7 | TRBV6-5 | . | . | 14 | TGTGCCAGCAGCTCCCGCCCTGCGACCTACGAGCAGTACTTC | CASSSRPATYEQYF
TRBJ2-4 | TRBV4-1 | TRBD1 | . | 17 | TGCGCCAGCAGCCAAGATGGACAGGGAGAGGACAGGAGAATTCAGTACTTC | CASSQDGQGEDRRIQYF
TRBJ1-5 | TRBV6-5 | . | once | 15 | TGTGCCAGCAGATTACGGGGGGAATCTAGCCAGCCCCAGCATTTT | CASRLRGESSQPQHF
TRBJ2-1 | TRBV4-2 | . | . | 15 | TGTGCCAGCAGCCAGGCGCGGGGTCGATACAATGAGCAGTTCTTC | CASSQARGRYNEQFF
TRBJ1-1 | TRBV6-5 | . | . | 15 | TGTGCCAGCAGTTACGGGGGGGGGACGAACACTGAAGCTTTCTTT | CASSYGGGTNTEAFF
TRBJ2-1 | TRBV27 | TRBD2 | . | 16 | TGTGCCAGCACCGACGGGCGGGGGGGCCCCTACAATGAGCAGTTCTTC | CASTDGRGGPYNEQFF
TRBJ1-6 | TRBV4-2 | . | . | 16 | TGTGCCAGCAGCCAAGAAAATGCGGGGAACGGTTCACCCCTCCACTTT | CASSQENAGNGSPLHF
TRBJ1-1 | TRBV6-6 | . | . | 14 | TGTGCCAGCATCACGGGGTTACAAGGAACTGAAGCTTTCTTT | CASITGLQGTEAFF
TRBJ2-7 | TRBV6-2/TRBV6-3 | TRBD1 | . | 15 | TGTGCCAGCAGTTACTCGACAGGGGGGACCTACGAGCAGTACTTC | CASSYSTGGTYEQYF
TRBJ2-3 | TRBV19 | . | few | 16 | TGTGCCAGTAGTCCTTCGACATTAACAAGCACAGATACGCAGTATTTT | CASSPSTLTSTDTQYF
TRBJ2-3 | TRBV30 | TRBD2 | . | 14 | TGTGCCTGGAGCCCGGGACTAGCATCAGATACGCAGTATTTT | CAWSPGLASDTQYF
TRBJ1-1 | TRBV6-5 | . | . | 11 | TGTGCCAGCATGACAGTCACTGAAGCTTTCTTT | CASMTVTEAFF
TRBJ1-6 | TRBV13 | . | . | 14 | TGTGCCAGCAGCTTATCTAGGGGTAATTCACCCCTCCACTTT | CASSLSRGNSPLHF
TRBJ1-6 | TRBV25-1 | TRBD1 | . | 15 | TGTGCCAGCAGTGGAGCGACAGGGGTGAATTCACCCCTCCACTTT | CASSGATGVNSPLHF
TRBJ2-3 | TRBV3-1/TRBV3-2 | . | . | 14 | TGTGCCAGCAGCCAAGGAGGCGGCGGCTACACGCAGTATTTT | CASSQGGGGYTQYF
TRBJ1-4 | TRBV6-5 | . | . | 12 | TGTGCCAGCAGAAGCCCCTGGGAAAAACTGTTTTTT | CASRSPWEKLFF
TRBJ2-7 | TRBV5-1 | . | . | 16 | TGCGCCAGCAGCTTGGGTCGTGGCAGGGAATCTAGGGAGCAGTACTTC | CASSLGRGRESREQYF
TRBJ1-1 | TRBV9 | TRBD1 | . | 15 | TGTGCCAGCAGCACGACAGGGAAGGGGAACACTGAAGCTTTCTTT | CASSTTGKGNTEAFF
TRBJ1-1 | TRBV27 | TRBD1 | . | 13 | TGTGCCAGCAGTCTCGGGACAGGCACTGAAGCTTTCTTT | CASSLGTGTEAFF
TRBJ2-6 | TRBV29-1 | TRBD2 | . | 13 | TGCAGCGTTGCCAGGGACTACCCCAACGTCCTGACTTTC | CSVARDYPNVLTF
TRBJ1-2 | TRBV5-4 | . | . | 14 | TGTGCCAGCAGCTTGGACAGGGAAAACTATGGCTACACCTTC | CASSLDRENYGYTF
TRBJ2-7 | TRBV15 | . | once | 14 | TGTGCCACCAGCCTCAAGCGAATGGGCTACGAGCAGTACTTC | CATSLKRMGYEQYF